This TCR beta chain was observed in a study of cytomegalovirus exposure and HLA in healthy donors. The V gene's germline CDR1 is SGHTA and CDR2 FQGTGA. With 0 bases removed from V and 1 base from J, the gap between germline ends came to 6 bases. The CDR3 contains 14 residues. This clone was seen just once. Its antigen is as yet unknown. The same CDR3 arises from other DNA sequences in this sample as well. With 60 Vbeta and 13 Jbeta primers, the PCR was carried out. Using immunoSEQ multiplex PCR, the repertoire was profiled, and TCRdb retains in-frame clones only, with some absent. This table holds under 150,000 clones, under 90% found once. The study, taken as a whole, reports: Reportedly, fewer N-insertions than the roughly 600-donor mean appeared in an Asian-associated ancestry cluster in a later analysis. Earlier analysis looked at TCR beta V segments, and most were productive about 90% or about 30% of the time. The authors listed around 150 TCR beta chains as cytomegalovirus-associated.

This TCR derives from a male donor in good health and CMV-seronegative. Sequencing was carried out using PBMCs. The chain employs TRBV7-3 and TRBJ1-1, with TRBD1 as a possible D gene (6 bases). In DNA form, the CDR3 reads TGTGCCAGCAGCTTAACAGGGGGGAACACTGAAGCTTTCTTT. This gives the protein CASSLTGGNTEAFF.